This TCR beta chain was captured by sequencing in a study of cytomegalovirus exposure and HLA in healthy donors. Regarding the study as a whole: Researchers reported from a later analysis that most CMV-associated TCR beta chains appeared HLA-restricted. Cytomegalovirus-associated TCR beta chains were listed, numbering 150 to 200.

The PCR was carried out with 60 Vbeta primers and 13 Jbeta primers. As processed by the authors: Counted up in a later analysis, unique TCR beta chains came to about 80 million, with some 9.9 million shared. Profiled with immunoSEQ multiplex PCR; TCRdb holds only in-frame clones, not every one. V and J calls and clone size follow that table, whereas D and trimming were derived from the DNA. Here the sample spans more than 140,000 clones, almost 85% being singletons. The germline V gene encodes CDR1 SGHRS and CDR2 YFSETQ. The CDR3 runs to 15 residues. Trimming cost V 1 base and J 2 bases, with 12 bases left between them. Turning to this clone: Its antigen is not identified.

The sequenced sample was PBMCs. The genes are TRBV5-1 and TRBJ1-2, with a weak D call TRBD1 (5 bases). The receptor was derived from a woman between 35 and 50 years old in good health and CMV-seronegative. In DNA form, the CDR3 reads TGCGCCAGCAGCTTGACCGGGACTCCCAACTATGGCTACACCTTC. Protein: CASSLTGTPNYGYTF. Variable domain in full (rest from reference TRBV5-1 and TRBJ1-2): KAGVTQTPRYLIKTRGQQVTLSCSPISGHRSVSWYQQTPGQGLQFLFEYFSETQRNKGNFPGRFSGRQFSNSRSEMNVSTLELGDSALYLCASSLTGTPNYGYTFGSGTRLTVV.